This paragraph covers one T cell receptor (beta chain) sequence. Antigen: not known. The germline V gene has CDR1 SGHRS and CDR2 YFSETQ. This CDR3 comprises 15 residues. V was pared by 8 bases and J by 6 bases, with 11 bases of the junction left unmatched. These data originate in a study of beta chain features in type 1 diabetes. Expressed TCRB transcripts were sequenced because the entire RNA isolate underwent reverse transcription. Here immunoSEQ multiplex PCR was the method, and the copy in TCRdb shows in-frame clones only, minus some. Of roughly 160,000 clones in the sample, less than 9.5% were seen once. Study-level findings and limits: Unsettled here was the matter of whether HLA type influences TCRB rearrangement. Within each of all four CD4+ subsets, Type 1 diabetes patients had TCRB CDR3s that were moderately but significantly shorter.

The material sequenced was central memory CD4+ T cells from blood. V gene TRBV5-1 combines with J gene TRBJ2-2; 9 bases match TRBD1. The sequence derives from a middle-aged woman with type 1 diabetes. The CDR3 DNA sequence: TGCGCCAGTGAGGCCGGGACAGGGATAGCCGGGGAGCTGTTTTTT. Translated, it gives CASEAGTGIAGELFF.